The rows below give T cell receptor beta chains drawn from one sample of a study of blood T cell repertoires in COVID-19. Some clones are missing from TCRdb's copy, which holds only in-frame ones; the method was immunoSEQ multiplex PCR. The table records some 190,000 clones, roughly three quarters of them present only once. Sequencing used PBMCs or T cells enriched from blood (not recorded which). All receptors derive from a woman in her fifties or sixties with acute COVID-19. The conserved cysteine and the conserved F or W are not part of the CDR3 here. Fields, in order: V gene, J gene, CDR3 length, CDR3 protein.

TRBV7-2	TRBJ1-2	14	ASSLGWGTGINGYT
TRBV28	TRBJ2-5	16	ASSFIGSGGSYQETQY
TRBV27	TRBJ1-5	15	ASSPQGGQLRYQPQH
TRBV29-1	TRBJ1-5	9	SVSGNQPQH
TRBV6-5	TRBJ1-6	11	ASTRVKNSPLH
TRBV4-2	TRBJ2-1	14	ASSPRRGGRDNEQF
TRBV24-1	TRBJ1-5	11	ATGDRDNQPQH
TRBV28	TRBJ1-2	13	ASSSQGQGVYGYT
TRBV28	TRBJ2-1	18	ASSRFGTSGGPARYNEQF
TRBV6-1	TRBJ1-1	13	ASSDGGRGNTEAF
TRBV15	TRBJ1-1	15	ATSTPGGGAMNTEAF
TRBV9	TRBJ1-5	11	ASSLSSGQPQH